Listed below are T cell receptor beta chains from one sample, sequenced in a study of T cells in Graves' hyperthyroidism and ophthalmopathy. Each CDR3 protein is one row after TCRdb ran MiXCR on the multiplex PCR reads. Of 300,000 to 350,000 distinct CDR3 sequences listed, about 20% are singletons. Sequencing input: blood. The receptors here all came from a woman aged 50 to 65 with Graves' hyperthyroidism. Each CDR3 is given with its conserved first and last residue. Each record gives: J gene, V gene, D gene, clone size, CDR3 protein, CDR3 DNA. The D gene is left open where the match is weak. Rows may omit the clone size; those that give it use once, few, many or a size class.

j_call: TRBJ2-3
v_call: TRBV7-6
d_call: -
clone_size: few
cdr3_aa: CASSSPQVSSTDTQYF
cdr3_nt: TGTGCCAGCAGCTCACCGCAGGTATCTAGCACAGATACGCAGTATTTT

j_call: TRBJ1-2
v_call: TRBV12-3/TRBV12-4
d_call: -
clone_size: many
cdr3_aa: CASSFGLYYGYTF
cdr3_nt: TGTGCCAGCAGTTTCGGACTGTACTATGGCTACACCTTC

j_call: TRBJ1-5
v_call: TRBV5-5
d_call: TRBD1
clone_size: many
cdr3_aa: CASSSTGTSNQPQHF
cdr3_nt: TGTGCCAGCAGCTCGACAGGGACTAGCAATCAGCCCCAGCATTTT

j_call: TRBJ1-5
v_call: TRBV5-5
d_call: -
clone_size: few
cdr3_aa: CASSLADSSNQPQHF
cdr3_nt: TGTGCCAGCAGCTTGGCCGATAGTAGCAATCAGCCCCAGCATTTT

j_call: TRBJ2-5
v_call: TRBV28
d_call: TRBD1
clone_size: many
cdr3_aa: CASSPLSGGGETQYF
cdr3_nt: TGTGCCAGCAGTCCCCTCTCAGGGGGCGGAGAGACCCAGTACTTC

j_call: TRBJ1-1
v_call: TRBV14
d_call: -
clone_size: -
cdr3_aa: CASSQSGIAEAFF
cdr3_nt: TGTGCCAGCAGCCAGTCTGGGATCGCTGAAGCTTTCTTT

j_call: TRBJ2-2
v_call: TRBV5-1
d_call: -
clone_size: -
cdr3_aa: CASRQGSGELFF
cdr3_nt: TGCGCCAGCAGACAGGGCTCCGGGGAGCTGTTTTTT

j_call: TRBJ2-7
v_call: TRBV7-9
d_call: -
clone_size: few
cdr3_aa: CASSLEDSSSYEQYF
cdr3_nt: TGTGCCAGCAGCTTAGAAGATTCCTCTTCCTACGAGCAGTACTTC

j_call: TRBJ1-5
v_call: TRBV28
d_call: -
clone_size: many
cdr3_aa: CASIDQWDQPQHF
cdr3_nt: TGTGCCAGCATCGACCAGTGGGATCAGCCCCAGCATTTT

j_call: TRBJ1-2
v_call: TRBV18
d_call: -
clone_size: many
cdr3_aa: CASSPETGYGYTF
cdr3_nt: TGTGCCAGCTCCCCTGAGACGGGGTATGGCTACACCTTC

j_call: TRBJ1-6
v_call: TRBV19
d_call: -
clone_size: few
cdr3_aa: CASSPSRGERNSPLHF
cdr3_nt: TGTGCCAGTAGTCCCTCCAGGGGTGAACGTAATTCACCCCTCCACTTT

j_call: TRBJ1-4
v_call: TRBV6-1
d_call: -
clone_size: few
cdr3_aa: CASSEALLEVIAELFF
cdr3_nt: TGTGCCAGCAGTGAAGCGCTTCTGGAGGTAATTGCGGAACTGTTTTTT

j_call: TRBJ2-5
v_call: TRBV20-1
d_call: -
clone_size: few
cdr3_aa: CSARDYGGTGVKTQYF
cdr3_nt: TGCAGTGCTAGAGATTACGGGGGTACGGGCGTGAAGACCCAGTACTTC

j_call: TRBJ2-5
v_call: TRBV4-1
d_call: -
clone_size: few
cdr3_aa: CASSQSGHLRETQYF
cdr3_nt: TGCGCCAGCAGCCAGTCTGGACATCTCAGGGAGACCCAGTACTTC

j_call: TRBJ1-5
v_call: TRBV12-3/TRBV12-4
d_call: TRBD1
clone_size: many
cdr3_aa: CASSGQGSNQPQHF
cdr3_nt: TGTGCCAGCAGTGGACAGGGTAGCAATCAGCCCCAGCATTTT

j_call: TRBJ2-3
v_call: TRBV12-3/TRBV12-4
d_call: -
clone_size: -
cdr3_aa: CASSPPVSADTQYF
cdr3_nt: TGTGCCAGCAGCCCTCCGGTTTCTGCAGATACGCAGTATTTT

j_call: TRBJ2-7
v_call: TRBV28
d_call: -
clone_size: many
cdr3_aa: CASSQQGDEQYF
cdr3_nt: TGTGCCAGCAGTCAACAGGGTGACGAGCAGTACTTC

j_call: TRBJ1-1
v_call: TRBV20-1
d_call: -
clone_size: -
cdr3_aa: CSARGGGGTFMNTEAFF
cdr3_nt: TGCAGTGCTAGAGGGGGAGGGGGGACCTTTATGAACACTGAAGCTTTCTTT

j_call: TRBJ1-1
v_call: TRBV5-1
d_call: -
clone_size: many
cdr3_aa: CASSLDGSNTEAFF
cdr3_nt: TGCGCCAGCAGCTTGGACGGATCAAACACTGAAGCTTTCTTT

j_call: TRBJ2-3
v_call: TRBV20-1
d_call: TRBD2
clone_size: many
cdr3_aa: CSARDLGLAGGPFGDTQYF
cdr3_nt: TGCAGTGCTAGAGATCTCGGGCTAGCGGGAGGGCCCTTTGGGGATACGCAGTATTTT

j_call: TRBJ2-1
v_call: TRBV2
d_call: TRBD1
clone_size: many
cdr3_aa: CASSVGTGGFDEQFF
cdr3_nt: TGTGCCAGCAGTGTCGGGACAGGGGGTTTCGATGAGCAGTTCTTC

j_call: TRBJ2-7
v_call: TRBV2
d_call: -
clone_size: -
cdr3_aa: CASSEGRDSAEQYF
cdr3_nt: TGTGCCAGCAGTGAAGGCCGGGACTCGGCAGAGCAGTACTTC

j_call: TRBJ1-2
v_call: TRBV5-4
d_call: -
clone_size: many
cdr3_aa: CASSLGQGHYGYTF
cdr3_nt: TGTGCCAGCAGCTTGGGCCAGGGTCATTATGGCTACACCTTC

j_call: TRBJ2-3
v_call: TRBV28
d_call: TRBD2
clone_size: -
cdr3_aa: CVSSSGISTDTQYF
cdr3_nt: TGTGTCAGCAGTAGCGGGATCAGCACAGATACGCAGTATTTT

j_call: TRBJ1-5
v_call: TRBV28
d_call: -
clone_size: many
cdr3_aa: CASSTTGMGNQPQHF
cdr3_nt: TGTGCCAGCAGTACGACAGGTATGGGCAATCAGCCCCAGCATTTT

j_call: TRBJ2-3
v_call: TRBV6-1
d_call: -
clone_size: few
cdr3_aa: CASSEQSGAVTDTQYF
cdr3_nt: TGTGCCAGCAGTGAACAATCGGGAGCGGTCACAGATACGCAGTATTTT

j_call: TRBJ2-1
v_call: TRBV11-2
d_call: -
clone_size: many
cdr3_aa: CASSFTGDEQFF
cdr3_nt: TGTGCCAGCAGCTTTACTGGCGATGAGCAGTTCTTC

j_call: TRBJ1-1
v_call: TRBV19
d_call: TRBD1
clone_size: many
cdr3_aa: CASREGTGGGEAFF
cdr3_nt: TGTGCCAGTAGGGAGGGGACAGGGGGCGGAGAAGCTTTCTTT

j_call: TRBJ1-2
v_call: TRBV19
d_call: -
clone_size: -
cdr3_aa: CASSMINVGRQTNYGYTF
cdr3_nt: TGTGCCAGTAGTATGATTAATGTAGGTAGACAGACGAACTATGGCTACACCTTC

j_call: TRBJ2-3
v_call: TRBV3-1
d_call: -
clone_size: many
cdr3_aa: CASSQVGGGSTDTQYF
cdr3_nt: TGTGCCAGCAGCCAAGTAGGAGGGGGCAGCACAGATACGCAGTATTTT

j_call: TRBJ2-3
v_call: TRBV18
d_call: TRBD2
clone_size: many
cdr3_aa: CASSRTSGSESDTQYF
cdr3_nt: TGTGCCAGCTCACGGACTAGCGGGAGTGAATCAGATACGCAGTATTTT

j_call: TRBJ1-1
v_call: TRBV5-1
d_call: -
clone_size: many
cdr3_aa: CASSFGESVNTEAFF
cdr3_nt: TGCGCCAGCAGCTTCGGGGAGTCGGTGAACACTGAAGCTTTCTTT

j_call: TRBJ2-1
v_call: TRBV20-1
d_call: TRBD2
clone_size: few
cdr3_aa: CSAGLAGLYNEQFF
cdr3_nt: TGCAGTGCTGGACTAGCGGGACTCTACAATGAGCAGTTCTTC

j_call: TRBJ2-1
v_call: TRBV20-1
d_call: -
clone_size: many
cdr3_aa: CSASSGRKPNEQFF
cdr3_nt: TGCAGTGCTAGTAGTGGACGCAAACCCAATGAGCAGTTCTTC

j_call: TRBJ1-1
v_call: TRBV12-3/TRBV12-4
d_call: -
clone_size: many
cdr3_aa: CASSLGNLEAFF
cdr3_nt: TGTGCCAGCAGTTTAGGGAACCTAGAAGCTTTCTTT

j_call: TRBJ2-3
v_call: TRBV28
d_call: -
clone_size: few
cdr3_aa: CASSTKSAGSTDTQYF
cdr3_nt: TGTGCCAGCAGCACTAAATCCGCCGGGAGCACAGATACGCAGTATTTT

j_call: TRBJ2-3
v_call: TRBV30
d_call: -
clone_size: many
cdr3_aa: CAAGTSTDTQYF
cdr3_nt: TGTGCCGCCGGGACTAGCACAGATACGCAGTATTTT

j_call: TRBJ1-5
v_call: TRBV6-1
d_call: -
clone_size: -
cdr3_aa: CASRRTVDGPQHF
cdr3_nt: TGTGCCAGCAGACGGACAGTGGATGGGCCCCAGCATTTT

j_call: TRBJ1-1
v_call: TRBV12-3/TRBV12-4
d_call: -
clone_size: many
cdr3_aa: CASSLWLRGPVNTEAFF
cdr3_nt: TGTGCCAGCAGTTTATGGTTGCGGGGACCGGTAAACACTGAAGCTTTCTTT

j_call: TRBJ1-1
v_call: TRBV6-1
d_call: TRBD1
clone_size: many
cdr3_aa: CASSTGTGGITEAFF
cdr3_nt: TGTGCCAGCAGTACGGGGACAGGGGGCATTACTGAAGCTTTCTTT